This T cell receptor beta chain was retrieved from a study of cytomegalovirus exposure and HLA in healthy donors. Notes on the study in general: With later analysis, a missense DCLRE1C variant became linked to TCR beta V- and J-gene trimming. Later examination showed HLA-associated TCR beta chains had greater clonal expansion than equally common others.

In germline, CDR1 is SNHLY, CDR2 FYNNEI. This CDR3 spans 13 amino acids. Trimming pared 7 bases from V and 2 bases from J, leaving 11 bases between. Comment on this clone: The target antigen is unknown.

The study ran its PCR with 60 Vbeta and 13 Jbeta primers. Using immunoSEQ multiplex PCR, the repertoire was profiled, and TCRdb retains in-frame clones only, with some absent. The repertoire includes 130,000 to 150,000 clones, around 72% of them detected once, and approximately 2.1% sits in the top ten. This receptor was identified in a man aged 35 to 55 in good health and CMV-seronegative. Sequencing used PBMCs. The V gene is TRBV2, the J gene TRBJ1-2, with a possible D match to TRBD1 (5 bases). CDR3 protein: CASKEGLNYGYTF. In DNA, the CDR3 is TGTGCCAGCAAGGAGGGGTTGAACTATGGCTACACCTTC.